These T cell receptor beta chains were read from a single sample in a study of blood T cell repertoires in COVID-19. Sequenced by immunoSEQ multiplex PCR; TCRdb stores in-frame clones only, minus some. Here the sample spans over 10,000 clones, 85% to 90% being singletons. The sample consisted of peripheral blood. These receptor sequences come from a human donor in a cohort sampled during active COVID-19. The CDR3 runs from the conserved cysteine through the conserved F or W. The D gene is left open where the match is weak. Clone size is given for some rows only: seen once, a few or many times, or a class if the clone is expanded.

d_gene,v_gene,j_gene,abundance,CDR3nt,CDR3aa
NA,TRBV19,TRBJ2-3,NA,TGTGCCAGTAGTGTACAGGGCGGTCATTACACAGATACGCAGTATTTT,CASSVQGGHYTDTQYF
TRBD1,TRBV6-1,TRBJ2-3,NA,TGTGCCAGCAGTGAAAGGGGGCAGGGTGATACGCAGTATTTT,CASSERGQGDTQYF
NA,TRBV7-3,TRBJ1-1,NA,TGTGCCAGCAGCTTCAGGGCGAACACTGAAGCTTTCTTT,CASSFRANTEAFF
TRBD1,TRBV7-7,TRBJ2-7,once,TGTGCTAGCAGCACAGCCCTAGGACAGGGCCACGAGCAGTACTTC,CASSTALGQGHEQYF
TRBD2,TRBV18,TRBJ2-1,NA,TGTGCCAGCTCACTCGCGGGGGGCCCCTCCTACAATGAGCAGTTCTTC,CASSLAGGPSYNEQFF
TRBD2,TRBV3-1/TRBV3-2,TRBJ2-1,NA,TGTGCCAGCAGCCAAGAATTTGGCCTAGCGGGGGCGTCCTCCTACAATGAGCAGTTCTTC,CASSQEFGLAGASSYNEQFF
TRBD1,TRBV11-2,TRBJ2-2,NA,TGTGCCAGCAGTCGTGGACAGGGGCTGAACACCGGGGAGCTGTTTTTT,CASSRGQGLNTGELFF
TRBD2,TRBV9,TRBJ2-1,NA,TGTGCCAGCAGCGTAGTCGGGGGGAGGGCCGGAAATGAGCAGTTCTTC,CASSVVGGRAGNEQFF
NA,TRBV7-9,TRBJ1-6,medium-sized,TGTGCCAGCAGCTTAGTAGACAGACGAAATTCACCCCTCCACTTT,CASSLVDRRNSPLHF
TRBD2,TRBV15,TRBJ2-7,NA,TGTGCCACCAGCACACGACTAGCGGGAGGGAGAGAGCAGTACTTC,CATSTRLAGGREQYF
NA,TRBV11-2,TRBJ2-6,once,TGTGCCAGCAGCTTAGGGACTGCGGCACTCGGGGCCAACGTCCTGACTTTC,CASSLGTAALGANVLTF
NA,TRBV9,TRBJ1-1,NA,TGTGCCAGCAGCGTAGGCAGGGACACTGAAGCTTTCTTT,CASSVGRDTEAFF
NA,TRBV12-3/TRBV12-4,TRBJ1-2,NA,TGTGCCAGCAGTTTATCACAGACCTATGGCTACACCTTC,CASSLSQTYGYTF
NA,TRBV5-1,TRBJ1-1,NA,TGCGCCAGCAGCTTTTATTCGGGAGGGGCCGGTTCTGAAGCTTTCTTT,CASSFYSGGAGSEAFF
NA,TRBV2,TRBJ2-3,once,TGTGCCAGCAGTGAAGACGCGGGGGCGGTCACAGATACGCAGTATTTT,CASSEDAGAVTDTQYF
TRBD1,TRBV3-1/TRBV3-2,TRBJ1-2,NA,TGTGCCAGCAGCCAATCGCCAGGGGGCTATGGCTACACCTTC,CASSQSPGGYGYTF